This T cell receptor (beta chain) originates from a study of blood T cell repertoires in COVID-19. Data came from immunoSEQ multiplex PCR; TCRdb stores just in-frame clones and leaves some out. The sample holds just over 300,000 clones, nearly 90% seen once. The CDR3 covers 14 residues. Per the germline V gene, CDR1 is SGHDT and CDR2 is YYEEEE. The J segment lost 3 bases and the V segment lost 2 bases, leaving 3 bases of the junction unmatched. Sequences were obtained from PBMCs or T cells enriched from blood (not recorded which). This chain joins TRBV5-6 and TRBJ2-7; 9 bases match TRBD1. The receptor comes from a woman aged 18-30 years with acute COVID-19. CDR3 DNA: TGTGCCAGCAGCTTTTTGGACAGGGGCTACGAGCAGTACTTC. It specifies CASSFLDRGYEQYF.